This T cell receptor (beta chain) was retrieved from a study of long-term antiretroviral therapy in people with HIV. Study-level findings and limits: Transplant-donor-level diversity was not reached after ART, though diversity increased.

Germline assignment: CDR1 SEHNR and CDR2 FQNEAQ (reference sequence). The CDR3 consists of 16 residues. V lost 5 bases, J lost 0 bases, and 14 bases lay in between. Survey-level immunoSEQ v3.0 assays were run. The table came from immunoSEQ multiplex PCR; TCRdb's copy has only in-frame clones and leaves some out. The table has some 25,000 clones, roughly 80% seen once. This clone was seen only a few times. Its target is unknown. Sequenced material: unsorted PBMCs, taken 3 years after starting antiretroviral therapy. The receptor was derived from a man aged 35-49 years with HIV. The gene calls are TRBV7-9 and TRBJ2-1; tentative D call: TRBD1 (6 bases). CDR3 bases: TGTGCCAGCAGCGGTTCCACAGGGAGCTCCTACAATGAGCAGTTCTTC. Translation gives CASSGSTGSSYNEQFF.